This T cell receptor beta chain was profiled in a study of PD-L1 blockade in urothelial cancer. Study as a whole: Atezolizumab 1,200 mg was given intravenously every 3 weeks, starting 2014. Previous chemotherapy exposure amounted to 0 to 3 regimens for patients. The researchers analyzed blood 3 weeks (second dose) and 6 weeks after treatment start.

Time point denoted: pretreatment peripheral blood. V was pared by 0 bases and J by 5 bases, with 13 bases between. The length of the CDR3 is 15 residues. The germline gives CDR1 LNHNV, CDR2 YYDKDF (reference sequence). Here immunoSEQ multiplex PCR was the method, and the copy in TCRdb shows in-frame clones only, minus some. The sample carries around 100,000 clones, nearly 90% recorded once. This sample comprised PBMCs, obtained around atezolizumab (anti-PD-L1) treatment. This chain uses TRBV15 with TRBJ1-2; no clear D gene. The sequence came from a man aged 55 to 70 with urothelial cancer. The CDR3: CATSRDPPGSYGYTF. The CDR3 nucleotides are TGTGCCACCAGCAGAGATCCCCCGGGTTCGTATGGCTACACCTTC.